These 19 T cell receptor beta chains share one sample of origin, sequenced in a study of T cell responses to AZD1222 COVID-19 vaccine. Profiled with immunoSEQ multiplex PCR; TCRdb holds only in-frame clones, not every one. The data hold over 110,000 clones, with about 90% observed a single time. Here the sequenced sample was peripheral blood, taken 28 days after the second AZD1222 dose. These receptors were obtained from an adult who received the AZD1222 COVID-19 vaccine.

This chain connects TRBV11-3 to TRBJ2-7; D tentatively reads TRBD1 or TRBD2 (6 bases each). V was clipped by 5 bases and J by 2 bases, with 13 bases between them. This CDR3 comprises 14 residues. Germline CDR1 reads SGHNT; CDR2 reads YENEEA. CDR3 bases: TGTGCCAGCAGCCGGGGGCCAAAACCCTACGAGCAGTACGTC. Translating it yields CASSRGPKPYEQYV.

CDR3 sequence: CAISGGLAAKNSYEQYF. DNA for the CDR3: TGTGCCATCAGTGGTGGACTAGCGGCAAAAAACTCCTACGAGCAGTACTTC. The chain combines TRBV10-3 with TRBJ2-7; 10 bases align to TRBD2. CDR1 is ENHRY, CDR2 SYGVKD, per germline. J was trimmed by 0 bases and V by 4 bases; bases with no gene match: 9. The length of the CDR3 is 17 residues.

In DNA form, the CDR3 reads TGTGCCAGCATGACCCTATTACAGGGGAAGGGGGATTCACCCCTCCACTTT. Translating gives CASMTLLQGKGDSPLHF. The rearrangement joins TRBV2 to TRBJ1-6, with TRBD1 identical over 7 bases. This CDR3 spans 17 amino acids. J was trimmed by 8 bases and V by 7 bases; bases with no gene match: 17. Per germline, CDR1 SNHLY and CDR2 FYNNEI.

The genes are TRBV7-9 and TRBJ2-3; 14 bases map to TRBD2. From germline, CDR1 is SEHNR and CDR2 FQNEAQ (reference sequence). J lost 2 bases, V lost 5 bases, and 3 bases had no gene match. The CDR3 runs 16 residues. The DNA for the CDR3 is TGTGCCAGCAGCACGGGACTAGCGGGGGACACAGATACGCAGTATTTT. Amino acid sequence: CASSTGLAGDTDTQYF.

The V gene is TRBV9, the J gene TRBJ2-7, with 8 bases fitting TRBD1. This CDR3 has 15 residues. Germline CDR1 SGDLS, CDR2 YYNGEE. Trimming took 0 bases from V and 1 from J; bases not matched to a gene: 3. The chain's CDR3 is CASSVDRTGSYEQYF. For the CDR3, the DNA is TGTGCCAGCAGCGTAGACCGGACAGGGTCCTACGAGCAGTACTTC. The complete variable domain, with remaining parts taken from reference TRBV9 and TRBJ2-7, reads DSGVTQTPKHLITATGQRVTLRCSPRSGDLSVYWYQQSLDQGLQFLIQYYNGEERAKGNILERFSAQQFPDLHSELNLSSLELGDSALYFCASSVDRTGSYEQYFGPGTRLTVT.

The chain joins TRBV2 to TRBJ1-1; the D gene is possibly TRBD1 (5 bases). The CDR3 extends over 14 amino acids. Germline CDR1 is SNHLY and CDR2 is FYNNEI. The germline V and J ends were trimmed by 6 bases and 5 bases, with 16 bases remaining between them. For the CDR3, the DNA is TGTGCCAGCAGCCTGGGGGTGGGACGGACTGAAGCTTTCTTT. This gives the protein CASSLGVGRTEAFF. Combining the CDR3 with reference TRBV2 and TRBJ1-1 gives the whole variable domain EPEVTQTPSHQVTQMGQEVILRCVPISNHLYFYWYRQILGQKVEFLVSFYNNEISEKSEIFDDQFSVERPDGSNFTLKIRSTKLEDSAMYFCASSLGVGRTEAFFGQGTRLTVV.

Details on this clone: Germline and junction disagree at one end, which may indicate a read error. J is TRBJ1-1 and V is TRBV9; D unclear. The CDR3 consists of 14 residues. Germline CDR1 SGDLS, CDR2 YYNGEE. The CDR3 DNA reads as TGTGCCAGCAGCGTAGAACCAGAGAACTCTGAAGCTTTCTTT. This translates into CASSVEPENSEAFF. Full variable domain (outside the CDR3, taken from reference TRBV9 and TRBJ1-1): DSGVTQTPKHLITATGQRVTLRCSPRSGDLSVYWYQQSLDQGLQFLIQYYNGEERAKGNILERFSAQQFPDLHSELNLSSLELGDSALYFCASSVEPENSEAFFGQGTRLTVV.

The CDR3 DNA follows: TGTGCCAGCTCACTGGGCCAGATCACTGAAGCTTTCTTT. It is translated as CASSLGQITEAFF. The chain uses TRBV18 and TRBJ1-1, with no clear D. Germline CDR1 reads KGHSH; CDR2 reads LQKENI. V was shortened by 4 bases and J by 4 bases, with 10 bases between the two germline ends. The CDR3 has 13 amino acids.

The chain has TRBV7-9 and TRBJ1-1, with unresolved D. Germline-derived CDR1 and CDR2 are SEHNR and FQNEAQ (reference sequence). This CDR3 region has 13 residues. Trimming pared 1 base from V and 4 bases from J, leaving 7 bases between. This chain's CDR3 is CASSLVPGTEAFF. In DNA form, the CDR3 reads TGTGCCAGCAGCTTAGTTCCGGGCACTGAAGCTTTCTTT.

The rearrangement uses TRBV2 and TRBJ1-5; D not certain. Germline V gene lookup returns CDR1 SNHLY and CDR2 FYNNEI. The length of the CDR3 is 15 residues. Trimming removed 0 bases from V and 7 bases from J, with 13 bases in between. The CDR3, as DNA: TGTGCCAGCAGTGAAGCGCTAGGTCGCGAGCAGCCCCAGCATTTT. Translating gives CASSEALGREQPQHF.

This chain uses TRBV4-1 with TRBJ2-1; 7 bases map to TRBD1. The V segment lost 0 bases and the J segment 6 bases; nucleotides outside the gene matches: 5. The CDR3 runs to 15 residues. The germline V gene encodes CDR1 MGHRA and CDR2 YSYEKL. The DNA of the CDR3 is TGCGCCAGCAGCCAAGAACAGGGGTATATCAATGAGCAGTTCTTC. Translation gives CASSQEQGYINEQFF.

This clone came up once. The gene calls are TRBV19 and TRBJ1-5; maybe TRBD1 (6 bases). V lost 3 bases and J lost 6, with 9 bases in between. The CDR3 totals 13 residues. Germline CDR1 reads LNHDA; CDR2 reads SQIVND (reference sequence). CDR3 sequence (DNA): TGTGCCAGTAGTATCCGGGGGGCTCAGCCCCAGCATTTT. It codes for CASSIRGAQPQHF.

The chain combines TRBV10-3 with TRBJ1-6; TRBD1 might be the D (5 bases). From germline, CDR1 is ENHRY and CDR2 SYGVKD. Trimming took off 0 bases at V and 4 bases at J, with 10 bases between the two ends. The CDR3 contains 16 residues. For the CDR3, the DNA is TGTGCCATCAGTGAGTCTTCGGGGCAATATAATTCACCCCTCCACTTT. Translation: CAISESSGQYNSPLHF.

The rearrangement uses TRBV9 and TRBJ2-2; D ambiguous. V lost 0 bases and J 1 base, leaving 7 bases between the germline ends. The CDR3 covers 15 residues. Germline-derived CDR1 and CDR2 are SGDLS and YYNGEE. CDR3 sequence: CASSVEDGNTGELFF. Written as DNA, the CDR3 is TGTGCCAGCAGCGTAGAGGACGGGAACACCGGGGAGCTGTTTTTT.

The chain joins TRBV19 to TRBJ2-7; 12 nucleotides match TRBD2. Germline V lookup: CDR1 LNHDA, CDR2 SQIVND (reference sequence). The CDR3 runs 14 residues. With V trimmed by 3 bases and J by 8 bases, 5 bases remained unmatched. As DNA, the CDR3 is TGTGCCAGTAGTATGACTAGCGGGAGAACAAAGCAGTACTTC. It translates to CASSMTSGRTKQYF.

This chain uses TRBV4-1 with TRBJ1-2; D perhaps matches TRBD1 (6 bases). CDR3 length: 16 amino acids. V lost 1 base to trimming and J lost 0 bases, with 12 bases between them. The germline gives CDR1 MGHRA, CDR2 YSYEKL. The CDR3 nucleotides read TGCGCCAGCAGCCAAGGAACGGGACACACTAACTATGGCTACACCTTC. Protein product: CASSQGTGHTNYGYTF.

The DNA for the CDR3 is TGTGCCAGCAGCGCCGGGACAGGGGCCTATCAGCCCCAGCATTTT. Translated: CASSAGTGAYQPQHF. The chain couples TRBV2 to TRBJ1-5; 10 bases map to TRBD1. Germline-derived CDR1 and CDR2 are SNHLY and FYNNEI. The CDR3 sequence is 15 residues long. Unmatched junction bases numbered 7, after V lost 6 bases and J lost 5 bases.

CDR3 residues: CASSRDRDYGYTF. CDR3 nucleotides: TGCGCCAGCAGTCGGGACAGGGACTATGGCTACACCTTC. The chain joins TRBV10-2 to TRBJ1-2; 9 bases are shared with TRBD1. The junction had 1 base not matched to a gene; V was cut back by 5 bases and J by 3 bases. Germline V lookup: CDR1 WSHSY, CDR2 SAAADI. The length of the CDR3 is 13 residues.

CDR3 nucleotides: TGTGCCAGCAGTGAAGCCGGGATTATCATGAAGAGGAACACTGAAGCTTTCTTT. Translation: CASSEAGIIMKRNTEAFF. The chain uses TRBV2 and TRBJ1-1, with unresolved D. V shed 0 bases and J shed 1 base, with 18 bases lying between them. The CDR3 spans 18 residues. Germline CDR1 SNHLY, CDR2 FYNNEI.